The 28 T cell receptor beta chains below were found in one sample sequenced in a study of cytomegalovirus exposure and HLA in healthy donors. A multiplex PCR was run with 60 Vbeta primers and 13 Jbeta primers. Sequencing used immunoSEQ multiplex PCR; TCRdb keeps in-frame clones, though not all of them. Of about 120,000 clones listed, around three quarters are singletons. The sample was PBMCs. These receptors were collected from a man younger than 40 in good health and CMV-seropositive.

This rearrangement joins TRBV6-6 to TRBJ2-1; D is perhaps TRBD1 (6 bases). Between the trimmed V and J ends, which lost 5 bases and 1 base, there was a span of 9 bases. CDR1 is MNHNY and CDR2 is SVGAGI in the germline V gene (reference sequence). This CDR3 comprises 14 residues. Written as DNA, the CDR3 is TGTGCCAGCAGTCCCACAGGGTCCTACAATGAGCAGTTCTTC. As protein: CASSPTGSYNEQFF.

The rearrangement joins TRBV5-4 to TRBJ2-5; tentative D call: TRBD2 (6 bases). The germline V and J ends were trimmed by 4 bases and 1 base, with 17 bases remaining between them. Germline assignment: CDR1 SGHNT and CDR2 YYREEE (reference sequence). This CDR3 has 16 residues. The chain's CDR3 is CASSLGREPIQETQYF. The CDR3 DNA follows: TGTGCCAGCAGCCTCGGTCGGGAGCCGATCCAAGAGACCCAGTACTTC.

The J gene is TRBJ1-2, the V gene TRBV6-1; 10 bases line up with TRBD1. This CDR3 is built from 14 residues. The ends lost 5 bases at V and 7 bases at J; junction bases unmatched: 7. Looked up from germline, CDR1 is MNHNS and CDR2 is SASEGT. CDR3 loop: CASSLTGGRRGYTF. CDR3 in DNA: TGTGCCAGCAGTCTGACAGGGGGCCGCCGTGGCTACACCTTC.

This clone occurred a few times. CDR3 sequence (DNA): TGTGCCATCAGTGAGCTTCCCCACAATGAGCAGTTCTTC. Its protein is CAISELPHNEQFF. The V call is TRBV10-3, the J call TRBJ2-1, with unresolved D. V was trimmed by 2 bases and J by 5 bases, leaving 7 bases between them. The germline gives CDR1 ENHRY, CDR2 SYGVKD. This CDR3 region has 13 residues.

This chain uses TRBV6-1 with TRBJ1-6; D might be TRBD1 (5 bases). The CDR3 runs 11 residues. The germline V gene encodes CDR1 MNHNS and CDR2 SASEGT. V lost 4 bases and J 11 bases, leaving 6 bases between the germline ends. DNA of the CDR3: TGTGCCAGCAGTGTACAGGCACCCCTCCACTTT. It codes for CASSVQAPLHF.

In its sample, this clone was seen a few times. This chain links TRBV6-5 with TRBJ1-1; 8 bases align to TRBD1. J gave up 2 bases and V 5 bases, and 4 bases lay outside the gene matches. The CDR3 length is 14 residues. The germline V gene has CDR1 MNHEY and CDR2 SVGAGI. CDR3 in DNA: TGTGCCAGCAGTCAACAGGGGGGAAACACTGAAGCTTTCTTT. It specifies CASSQQGGNTEAFF.

This chain joins TRBV4-1 and TRBJ2-1; the D is unclear. Per germline, CDR1 MGHRA and CDR2 YSYEKL. The germline V and J ends were trimmed by 3 bases and 3 bases, with 18 bases remaining between them. The length of the CDR3 is 17 residues. The CDR3 sequence: CASSHNRLRALYNEQFF. CDR3 bases: TGCGCCAGCAGCCATAATCGATTGAGAGCACTCTACAATGAGCAGTTCTTC.

The CDR3 coding sequence is TGTGCCAGCAGTCCCAGCTCTGGGGCCAACGTCCTGACTTTC. Translated: CASSPSSGANVLTF. V is TRBV6-4 and J is TRBJ2-6, with unresolved D. The germline V gene has CDR1 MRHNA and CDR2 SNTAGT. With 5 bases removed from V and 0 bases from J, the gap between germline ends came to 5 bases. The CDR3 has 14 amino acids.

This sequence joins TRBV5-4 and TRBJ2-3; 12 bases agree with TRBD2. With 4 bases clipped from V and 4 bases from J, the junction kept 7 bases outside the gene matches. The CDR3 spans 16 residues. Per the germline V gene, CDR1 is SGHNT and CDR2 is YYREEE (reference sequence). CDR3 nucleotide sequence: TGTGCCAGCAGCCTCGGGACTAGCGGGTTGGCAGATACGCAGTATTTT. Protein: CASSLGTSGLADTQYF.

The J gene is TRBJ1-2, the V gene TRBV4-3; 9 nucleotides match TRBD1. CDR1 and CDR2 from the germline V gene are LGHNA and YSLEER. The CDR3 spans 16 residues. After removal of 4 bases from V and 8 bases from J, the junction contained 14 bases not matched to a gene. CDR3 residues: CASSPHLGQGMGGYTF. The CDR3 DNA reads TGCGCCAGCAGCCCTCATCTGGGACAGGGAATGGGAGGCTACACCTTC.

The table lists this clone with a count of one. This chain connects TRBV6-4 to TRBJ2-3; 12 nucleotides match TRBD2. J lost 1 base, V lost 4 bases, and 0 bases had no gene match. This CDR3 is 15 amino acids long. In germline, CDR1 is MRHNA, CDR2 SNTAGT. The CDR3 nucleotides are TGTGCCAGCAGTGGACTAGCGGGGGGCACAGATACGCAGTATTTT. Translation: CASSGLAGGTDTQYF.

This chain joins TRBV5-6 and TRBJ1-1; D is ambiguous. CDR1 and CDR2 (germline): SGHDT, YYEEEE. This CDR3 is built from 13 residues. Trimming cost V 3 bases and J 4 bases, with 10 bases left between them. CDR3 amino acids: CASSSGGFTEAFF. CDR3 nucleotides: TGTGCCAGCAGCTCCGGCGGGTTCACTGAAGCTTTCTTT.

This chain links TRBV7-2 with TRBJ1-4; D ambiguous. The CDR3 has 13 residues. The germline V and J ends were trimmed by 3 bases and 6 bases, with 8 bases remaining between them. Looked up from germline, CDR1 is SGHTA and CDR2 is FQGNSA. The DNA of the CDR3 is TGTGCCAGCAGCTTGCATCGGGATGAAAAACTGTTTTTT. Encoded protein: CASSLHRDEKLFF.

Only a few counts were recorded for this clone. This chain uses TRBV2 with TRBJ1-6, with 8 bases fitting TRBD1. Germline V gene lookup returns CDR1 SNHLY and CDR2 FYNNEI. V shed 11 bases, J shed 9 bases, and the junction held 6 bases outside the gene matches. The CDR3 has 12 amino acids. This CDR3 reads CAGQGAGSPLHF. The CDR3 nucleotides are TGTGCCGGGCAGGGGGCTGGTTCACCCCTCCACTTT.

The chain employs TRBV4-3 and TRBJ1-1; D uncertain. The CDR3 extends over 15 amino acids. V was trimmed by 0 bases and J by 1 base, leaving 9 bases between them. Per germline, CDR1 LGHNA and CDR2 YSLEER. DNA for the CDR3: TGCGCCAGCAGCCAAGATGGAGAACAGAACACTGAAGCTTTCTTT. Translated: CASSQDGEQNTEAFF.

This clone appeared a single time. The chain is built from TRBV6-6 and TRBJ1-6, with 9 bases identical to TRBD1. V lost 5 bases, J lost 10 bases, and 6 bases stayed unmatched. CDR1 and CDR2 (germline): MNHNY, SVGAGI (reference sequence). The CDR3 runs to 14 residues. The CDR3 loop is CASSPTGGRSPLHF. In DNA form, the CDR3 reads TGTGCCAGCAGTCCGACAGGGGGTCGATCACCCCTCCACTTT.

The gene calls are TRBV4-2 and TRBJ1-3; D call uncertain. CDR1 and CDR2 from the germline V gene are LGHNA and YNFKEQ. CDR3 length: 16 residues. Trimming took off 4 bases at V and 2 bases at J, with 15 bases between the two ends. The CDR3 region has the DNA TGTGCCAGCAGCCGCCGAGGAGGGAATACTGGAAACACCATATATTTT. Translating gives CASSRRGGNTGNTIYF.

The rearrangement uses TRBV28 and TRBJ2-3; D possibly corresponds to TRBD2 (5 bases). From germline, CDR1 is MDHEN and CDR2 SYDVKM. This CDR3 region has 13 residues. Trimming removed 8 bases from V and 2 bases from J, with 11 bases in between. In DNA, the CDR3 is TGTGCCAGCGTCGAGGGTAACACAGATACGCAGTATTTT. Translating it yields CASVEGNTDTQYF.

The rearrangement links TRBV25-1 to TRBJ2-7; 7 positions agree with TRBD2. The CDR3 has 13 residues. The V gene end was trimmed by 7 bases and the J gene end by 7 bases; junction bases not matched to a gene: 10. From germline, CDR1 is MGHDK and CDR2 SYGVNS. The chain's CDR3 is CASTSGREWEQYF. CDR3 nucleotide sequence: TGTGCCAGCACTTCTGGGCGGGAGTGGGAGCAGTACTTC.

The rearrangement joins TRBV9 to TRBJ2-3; D is unclear. The CDR3 totals 13 residues. Trimming took 4 bases from V and 5 from J, leaving 11 bases between them. The germline CDR1 and CDR2 sequences are SGDLS and YYNGEE. This CDR3 reads CASSPRLLDTQYF. The CDR3 nucleotides are TGTGCCAGCAGCCCCAGACTGCTAGATACGCAGTATTTT.

This rearrangement joins TRBV6-6 to TRBJ1-1; weak D call: TRBD1 (5 bases). The V and J ends lost 8 bases and 0 bases respectively, with 10 bases between them. Germline CDR1 reads MNHNY; CDR2 reads SVGAGI (reference sequence). The CDR3 spans 13 residues. The CDR3 protein is CASDRLVNTEAFF. Written as DNA, the CDR3 is TGTGCCAGCGACAGATTGGTGAACACTGAAGCTTTCTTT.

The CDR3 nucleotides are TGTGCCAGCAGCGTACAGGGGTTGGGCGAGACCCAGTACTTC. It codes for CASSVQGLGETQYF. The chain uses TRBV9 and TRBJ2-5; D is possibly TRBD1 (6 bases). The germline V gene encodes CDR1 SGDLS and CDR2 YYNGEE. Trimming removed 1 base from V and 5 bases from J, with 12 bases in between. The CDR3 consists of 14 residues.

As for this clone: At one end, the junction sequence differs from germline, possibly due to a read error. This chain links TRBV7-9 with TRBJ1-2; TRBD1 agrees at 7 bases. The CDR3 sequence is 13 residues long. Germline lookup yields CDR1 SEHNR and CDR2 FQNEAQ (reference sequence). CDR3 nucleotide sequence: TGTTCCAGCAGCTTAGGAACAGGGGATGGCTACACCTTC. It translates to CSSSLGTGDGYTF.

The J gene is TRBJ2-5, the V gene TRBV30; 7 bases map to TRBD2. The CDR3 runs 16 residues. Germline CDR1 and CDR2: GTSNPN and SVGIG (reference sequence). V dropped 3 bases and J dropped 5; count of bases not matched to a gene: 15. The CDR3 DNA is TGTGCCTGGAGGGATGGGGCTAGCGGTTATGGGGAGACCCAGTACTTC. It translates to CAWRDGASGYGETQYF.

This chain connects TRBV5-5 to TRBJ2-7; the D gene is possibly TRBD2 (5 bases). Trimming took off 4 bases at V and 6 bases at J, with 11 bases between the two ends. Germline-derived CDR1 and CDR2 are SGHKS and YYEKEE (reference sequence). This CDR3 region has 12 residues. CDR3 sequence: CASSLGLLEQYF. The CDR3 DNA reads TGTGCCAGCAGCCTTGGACTGCTCGAGCAGTACTTC.

The chain has TRBV5-8 and TRBJ1-5; the match to TRBD1 covers 7 bases. The CDR3 consists of 14 residues. V lost 6 bases and J lost 2; bases outside the gene matches: 5. The V gene's germline CDR1 is SGHTS and CDR2 YDEGEE. CDR3 in DNA: TGTGCCAGCACCACAGGGGCGCGCAATCAGCCCCAGCATTTT. It encodes CASTTGARNQPQHF.

The V and J genes are TRBV21-1 and TRBJ2-1; the D call in the table, TRBD2, was not verified against the DNA. TRBV21-1 is an annotated pseudogene. CDR3 length equals 19 residues. The CDR3 reads CASTNPGTSGRSPSDEQFF. The CDR3 coding sequence is TGTGCCAGCACCAATCCTGGGACTAGCGGGAGGAGTCCCTCAGATGAGCAGTTCTTC.

This sequence joins TRBV5-1 and TRBJ2-1, with unresolved D. The CDR3 extends over 14 amino acids. Trimming removed 5 bases from V and 6 bases from J, with 15 bases in between. Germline V gene data show CDR1 as SGHRS and CDR2 as YFSETQ. CDR3 region: CASSTQALINEQFF. CDR3 DNA sequence: TGCGCCAGCAGTACCCAGGCCCTGATCAATGAGCAGTTCTTC.